This T cell receptor beta chain was found in a study of T-cell memory formation after mild COVID-19. The CDR3 has 14 residues. In germline, CDR1 is DFQATT, CDR2 SNEGSKA (reference sequence). Deletions cut 3 bases from V and 10 bases from J, with 16 bases between. Study findings and constraints: Pre-infection memory carried some responding clones, suggesting that cross-reactive memory joined.

A remark on this clonotype: Its antigen is unidentified.

TCRdb processed the 5' RACE reads anew with MiXCR; each CDR3 protein has one entry. The profile shows 150,000 to 200,000 distinct CDR3 sequences, roughly 17% of them singletons. This chain links TRBV20-1 with TRBJ1-6; D may be TRBD1 (5 bases). The sequence was collected from an adult woman who had mild COVID-19 (a few samples of this study predate the infection). Cell type and time point are not known. The sample taken for sequencing was PBMCs or a T cell subset sorted from them (not recorded which). Here the CDR3 DNA reads TGCAGTGCTAGTGGGGCAGGGAAGAGCTCACCCCTCCACTTT. Its translation is CSASGAGKSSPLHF.